These 2 T cell receptor beta chains originate from one sample sequenced in a study of blood T cell repertoires in COVID-19. Some clones are missing from TCRdb's copy, which holds only in-frame ones; the method was immunoSEQ multiplex PCR. Among roughly 250,000 clones, under 85% were seen once, and the ten largest hold approximately 4%. Material for sequencing was peripheral blood. The source is a woman aged 35 to 49 with active or convalescent COVID-19.

The chain uses TRBV5-1 and TRBJ1-6; the D gene is possibly TRBD1 (6 bases). With 5 bases removed from V and 7 bases from J, the gap between germline ends came to 16 bases. CDR1 is SGHRS and CDR2 is YFSETQ in the germline V gene. The CDR3 runs to 15 residues. The CDR3 region is CASREGGAVNSPLHF. The CDR3 nucleotides read TGCGCCAGCAGGGAGGGGGGGGCGGTGAATTCACCCCTCCACTTT.

In the case of this clone: The sample contains more than one DNA sequence encoding this CDR3. The V and J genes are TRBV11-2 and TRBJ2-7; weak D call: TRBD2 (5 bases). The CDR3 sequence is 11 residues long. V was pared by 5 bases and J by 3 bases, with 5 bases between. Germline CDR1 and CDR2: SGHAT and FQNNGV. Here the CDR3 reads CASSRGYEQYF. In DNA form, the CDR3 reads TGTGCCAGCAGCCGGGGCTACGAGCAGTACTTC.